This TCR beta chain was captured in a study of breast tumors, draining lymph nodes, adjacent tissues. Breast cancer patients provided tissue from their axillary draining lymph nodes. This clonotype was seen at least ten times. Using its own MiXCR run on the multiplex PCR reads, TCRdb lists one record per CDR3 protein. This sample has roughly 130,000 distinct CDR3 sequences, with less than 35% found just once. V shed 2 bases and J shed 2 bases, with 10 bases lying between them. CDR1 and CDR2 from the germline V gene are MNHEY and SVGAGI. CDR3 size: 15 residues. This rearrangement joins TRBV6-5 to TRBJ1-5; D call uncertain. The TCR originated in a female donor with breast cancer. Some clones in this sample may be carry-over from other donors' samples. Source material: axillary lymph node tissue. CDR3 residues: CASSYDYSGNQPQHF. CDR3 bases: TGTGCCAGCAGTTACGATTACAGCGGCAATCAGCCCCAGCATTTT.